The 28 T cell receptor beta chains given below trace back to one sample, sequenced in a study of early T cells in non-severe SARS-CoV-2 infection. MiXCR was run by TCRdb on the 5' RACE reads, yielding one entry per CDR3 protein. There are approximately 75,000 distinct CDR3 sequences in the sample; more than 3.5% occur only once, and approximately 3.6% lies in the top ten. The specimen was whole blood, collected at baseline. The receptors were sampled from an adult who was a healthcare worker with PCR-confirmed SARS-CoV-2 infection or an uninfected control (not recorded which). The donor label of this sample is uncertain.

This clonotype was seen ten or more times. The chain joins TRBV11-1 to TRBJ2-1, with TRBD2 matching over 8 bases. The CDR3 loop spans 13 amino acids. The germline V gene encodes CDR1 SGHAT and CDR2 FQDESV (reference sequence). J gave up 1 base and V 9 bases, and 2 bases lay outside the gene matches. CDR3 sequence (DNA): TGTGCCAGTAGCGGGGAATCCTACAATGAGCAGTTCTTC. Encoded protein: CASSGESYNEQFF.

This chain connects TRBV9 to TRBJ2-2, with 11 nucleotides matching TRBD1. The CDR3 covers 16 residues. Germline assignment: CDR1 SGDLS and CDR2 YYNGEE. The V and J ends lost 0 bases and 4 bases, in that order; junction bases with no gene match: 2. CDR3 amino acids: CASSVGGTGGTGELFF. Written as DNA, the CDR3 is TGTGCCAGCAGCGTAGGTGGGACAGGGGGCACCGGGGAGCTGTTTTTT.

The chain has TRBV3-1 and TRBJ2-3; 12 bases are shared with TRBD2. Germline V gene data show CDR1 as LGHDT and CDR2 as YNNKEL (reference sequence). After removal of 4 bases from V and 0 bases from J, the junction contained 5 bases not matched to a gene. This CDR3 region has 17 residues. CDR3 amino acids: CASSPRLAGASTDTQYF. CDR3 bases: TGTGCCAGCAGCCCGAGACTAGCGGGGGCAAGCACAGATACGCAGTATTTT.

CDR3 amino acids: CARLTGGGFGGYTF. The CDR3 DNA is TGTGCCAGATTGACAGGGGGCGGGTTTGGTGGCTACACCTTC. The chain combines TRBV2 with TRBJ1-2; 10 bases align to TRBD1. The CDR3 has 14 residues. In germline, CDR1 is SNHLY, CDR2 FYNNEI. Unmatched junction bases numbered 11, after V lost 9 bases and J lost 7 bases. The full variable domain, with the rest looked up from reference TRBV2 and TRBJ1-2, is EPEVTQTPSHQVTQMGQEVILRCVPISNHLYFYWYRQILGQKVEFLVSFYNNEISEKSEIFDDQFSVERPDGSNFTLKIRSTKLEDSAMYFCARLTGGGFGGYTFGSGTRLTVV.

This clonotype was seen ten or more times. V and J are TRBV20-1 and TRBJ2-3; D not resolved. V was shortened by 8 bases and J by 0 bases, with 9 bases between the two germline ends. Germline V CDR1 and CDR2: DFQATT, SNEGSKA (reference sequence). There are 12 residues in the CDR3. The CDR3: CSCETSTDTQYF. The CDR3 DNA reads as TGCAGTTGTGAAACTAGCACAGATACGCAGTATTTT.

This clonotype was recorded many times. V usage is TRBV7-2 and J usage is TRBJ2-3; possibly TRBD2 for D (5 bases). The CDR3 is made up of 16 amino acids. Germline CDR1 reads SGHTA; CDR2 reads FQGNSA. Between the trimmed V and J ends, which lost 3 bases and 1 base, there was a span of 14 bases. The DNA of the CDR3 is TGTGCCAGCAGCTTCGTTCACGGGGTAGGCACAGATACGCAGTATTTT. Its translation: CASSFVHGVGTDTQYF.

This clonotype was counted many times. This sequence joins TRBV10-1 and TRBJ2-3; 13 bases are a match to TRBD2. CDR1 is WNHNN, CDR2 SYGVQD, per germline (reference sequence). The ends lost 3 bases at V and 2 bases at J; junction bases unmatched: 2. The CDR3 runs to 16 residues. The DNA of the CDR3 is TGCGCCAGCAGTGATGGGACTAGCGGGGTCACAGATACGCAGTATTTT. It is translated as CASSDGTSGVTDTQYF.

There are a few counts of this clonotype. The chain has TRBV20-1 and TRBJ1-3, with TRBD1 matching over 10 bases. The V segment lost 5 bases and the J segment 0 bases; nucleotides outside the gene matches: 4. The CDR3 has 15 amino acids. Per the germline V gene, CDR1 is DFQATT and CDR2 is SNEGSKA (reference sequence). CDR3 protein: CSAARDRGSGNTIYF. The CDR3 DNA follows: TGCAGTGCTGCCCGGGACAGGGGCTCTGGAAACACCATATATTTT.

This clonotype was counted at least ten times. The chain recombines TRBV30 with TRBJ2-7; D possibly corresponds to TRBD2 (5 bases). CDR1 and CDR2 from the germline V gene are GTSNPN and SVGIG (reference sequence). The CDR3 loop spans 14 amino acids. Trimming took 3 bases from V and 3 from J, leaving 15 bases between them. The CDR3 spells CAWSPDFSDYEQYF. CDR3 bases: TGTGCCTGGAGCCCGGACTTTTCTGACTACGAGCAGTACTTC.

A few counts support this clonotype. The V and J genes are TRBV27 and TRBJ2-7; no clear D. Germline V gene sequence: CDR1 MNHEY, CDR2 SMNVEV (reference sequence). The CDR3 has 13 amino acids. Trimming shortened V by 3 bases and J by 0 bases, and 6 bases separated the two germline ends. The CDR3, as DNA: TGTGCCAGCAGTTTGGGCAACTCCTACGAGCAGTACTTC. Translating gives CASSLGNSYEQYF.

This chain links TRBV21-1 with TRBJ1-1. TRBV21-1 is classified as a pseudogene. The CDR3 contains 15 residues. The CDR3 reads CASRIPDHLNTEAFF. DNA for the CDR3: TGTGCCAGCCGGATTCCGGACCATCTGAACACTGAAGCTTTCTTT.

On this clonotype: A read error may be the cause here, since a much bigger clone is one base away. The chain recombines TRBV11-2 with TRBJ1-6, with D tentatively TRBD1 (5 bases). The CDR3 contains 14 residues. From germline, CDR1 is SGHAT and CDR2 FQNNGV. The CDR3 is CVSSPRDGLSPLHF. Here the CDR3 DNA reads TGTGTCAGCAGCCCTCGGGACGGGCTATCACCCCTCCACTTT. The full variable domain, rest sourced from reference TRBV11-2 and TRBJ1-6, is EAGVAQSPRYKIIEKRQSVAFWCNPISGHATLYWYQQILGQGPKLLIQFQNNGVVDDSQLPKDRFSAERLKGVDSTLKIQPAKLEDSAVYLCVSSPRDGLSPLHFGNGTRLTVT.

This clonotype was picked up a small number of times. The chain uses TRBV5-1 and TRBJ2-4, with D possibly being TRBD1 or TRBD2 (6 bases each). The V gene lost 3 bases and the J gene lost 5 bases, with 12 bases spanning the gap. This CDR3 comprises 14 residues. Germline CDR1 reads SGHRS; CDR2 reads YFSETQ. The DNA for the CDR3 is TGCGCCAGCAGCTCCTCGGGGGCCGAAAACATTCAGTACTTC. This translates into CASSSSGAENIQYF.

At least ten counts were recorded for this clonotype. The genes are TRBV20-1 and TRBJ2-7; 8 bases fit TRBD1. Germline lookup yields CDR1 DFQATT and CDR2 SNEGSKA (reference sequence). V gave up 0 bases and J gave up 3 bases; unmatched junction bases: 7. This CDR3 contains 15 residues. CDR3 loop: CSARDVGTGHYEQYF. The DNA of the CDR3 is TGCAGTGCTAGAGATGTCGGGACAGGACACTACGAGCAGTACTTC.

The table lists this clonotype with many counts. The V and J genes are TRBV28 and TRBJ2-3, with D possibly being TRBD2 (6 bases). From germline, CDR1 is MDHEN and CDR2 SYDVKM. The ends were cut back, 3 bases at V and 0 bases at J, with 7 bases in the middle. The CDR3 is made up of 14 amino acids. CDR3 nucleotide sequence: TGTGCCAGCAGTTTGGAGGGAAGCACAGATACGCAGTATTTT. It codes for CASSLEGSTDTQYF.

This clonotype has ten or more counts. The chain employs TRBV10-3 and TRBJ1-5; a weak D match, TRBD1 (5 bases). Germline CDR1 reads ENHRY; CDR2 reads SYGVKD. Trimming took off 2 bases at V and 0 bases at J, with 14 bases between the two ends. This CDR3 has 17 amino acids. CDR3: CAISERGGTFSNQPQHF. In nucleotides, the CDR3 is TGTGCCATCAGTGAGAGGGGCGGCACCTTTAGCAATCAGCCCCAGCATTTT.

This clonotype appeared a few times. V and J are TRBV14 and TRBJ2-2; unclear D gene. In germline, CDR1 is SGHDN, CDR2 FVKESK. The CDR3 is 13 amino acids. With 5 bases removed from V and 5 bases from J, the gap between germline ends came to 9 bases. The CDR3 protein is CASSNVRTGELFF. Here the CDR3 DNA reads TGTGCCAGCAGCAACGTCCGTACCGGGGAGCTGTTTTTT.

At least ten counts were recorded for this clonotype. This chain connects TRBV5-1 to TRBJ1-2; D is uncertain. The ends were cut back, 2 bases at V and 2 bases at J, with 7 bases in the middle. This CDR3 region has 13 residues. Per the germline V gene, CDR1 is SGHRS and CDR2 is YFSETQ. CDR3 loop: CASSLGHNYGYTF. The DNA for the CDR3 is TGCGCCAGCAGCTTAGGGCACAACTATGGCTACACCTTC.

This clonotype was seen more than once but under ten times. V and J are TRBV9 and TRBJ2-3, with D possibly called TRBD1 or TRBD2 (5 bases each). Germline-derived CDR1 and CDR2 are SGDLS and YYNGEE. V was pared by 4 bases and J by 2 bases, with 23 bases between. The CDR3 has 18 amino acids. CDR3: CASSLTVGALAYTDTQYF. The CDR3 DNA sequence: TGTGCCAGCAGCCTCACCGTCGGGGCTCTAGCTTACACAGATACGCAGTATTTT.

This clonotype was recorded many times. The rearrangement links TRBV18 to TRBJ1-2; no reliable D call. V was shortened by 1 base and J by 2 bases, with 8 bases between the two germline ends. CDR1 and CDR2 (germline): KGHSH, LQKENI. The CDR3 sequence is 14 residues long. The CDR3 is CASSPLSGNYGYTF. The CDR3 nucleotides read TGTGCCAGCTCACCACTTTCAGGAAACTATGGCTACACCTTC.

This clonotype has a handful of counts. This chain joins TRBV30 and TRBJ1-1; the D is unclear. V was cut by 5 bases and J by 8 bases, with 15 bases left in between. The CDR3 totals 12 residues. Germline CDR1 and CDR2: GTSNPN and SVGIG (reference sequence). The CDR3: CAWGSSFAEAFF. The CDR3 region has the DNA TGTGCCTGGGGATCGAGTTTTGCCGAAGCTTTCTTT.

The sample holds a few counts of this clonotype. The chain joins TRBV7-6 to TRBJ2-6; 7 bases map to TRBD1. Germline CDR1 is SGHVS and CDR2 is FNYEAQ. The trim removed 1 base at V and 4 bases at J, leaving 7 bases unmatched. The CDR3 length is 17 residues. In DNA form, the CDR3 reads TGTGCCAGCAGCTTAGTAGGGGGCGCGACAGGGGCCAACGTCCTGACTTTC. Translation: CASSLVGGATGANVLTF.

This clonotype turned up a few times. The chain links TRBV7-2 to TRBJ2-1; D not resolved. V shed 7 bases and J shed 10 bases, with 11 bases lying between them. The CDR3 is made up of 11 amino acids. The germline V gene encodes CDR1 SGHTA and CDR2 FQGNSA. CDR3 amino acids: CASTTHGEQFF. In nucleotides, the CDR3 is TGTGCCAGCACCACCCATGGGGAGCAGTTCTTC. Filled out from reference TRBV7-2 and TRBJ2-1, the complete variable domain reads GAGVSQSPSNKVTEKGKDVELRCDPISGHTALYWYRQSLGQGLEFLIYFQGNSAPDKSGLPSDRFSAERTGGSVSTLTIQRTQQEDSAVYLCASTTHGEQFFGPGTRLTVL.

This clonotype was found many times. The chain couples TRBV20-1 to TRBJ1-1; perhaps TRBD1 as D (5 bases). Trimming left V 5 bases short and J 5 bases short, with 21 bases between. Germline CDR1 reads DFQATT; CDR2 reads SNEGSKA (reference sequence). The CDR3 is made up of 15 amino acids. CDR3 nucleotides: TGCAGTGCTGCCGGGGGTCTGTTTAAGAGGACTGAAGCTTTCTTT. This codes for CSAAGGLFKRTEAFF.

The chain has TRBV6-2 or TRBV6-3 and TRBJ1-3, with TRBD1 as a possible D gene (6 bases). Germline V gene data show CDR1 as MNHEY and CDR2 as SVGEGT. The length of the CDR3 is 14 residues. Trimming pared 4 bases from V and 5 bases from J, leaving 12 bases between. This chain's CDR3 is CASSSPGQRNTIYF. CDR3 bases: TGTGCCAGCAGTTCACCTGGACAGAGAAACACCATATATTTT.

The chain has TRBV5-5 and TRBJ2-6; 9 bases match TRBD2. Trimming removed 1 base from V and 0 bases from J; junction bases left unmatched: 8. Germline V gene sequence: CDR1 SGHKS, CDR2 YYEKEE (reference sequence). The CDR3 runs to 19 residues. CDR3 nucleotide sequence: TGTGCCAGCAGCTTGAGACGACTAGCGGAGAACTCTGGGGCCAACGTCCTGACTTTC. Encoded protein: CASSLRRLAENSGANVLTF.

This clonotype was observed many times. The J gene is TRBJ2-1, the V gene TRBV12-3 or TRBV12-4; TRBD2 matches 11 bases. The CDR3 runs 17 residues. V was pared by 3 bases and J by 10 bases, with 14 bases of the junction left unmatched. The CDR3 coding sequence is TGTGCCAGCAGTTTGGGCTTGGCGACTAGCGGGGCATCGGAGCAGTTCTTC. The encoded protein is CASSLGLATSGASEQFF.

In its sample, this clonotype was seen many times. V usage is TRBV6-2 or TRBV6-3 and J usage is TRBJ2-1, with 7 bases aligning to TRBD1. CDR3 length equals 13 residues. Germline lookup yields CDR1 MNHEY and CDR2 SVGEGT. The trim removed 7 bases at V and 8 bases at J, leaving 8 bases unmatched. The CDR3 bases are TGTGCCAGCAAGTTTTCTCAGGGGGATGAGCAGTTCTTC. Its translation: CASKFSQGDEQFF.